One and the same sample provided the 30 T cell receptor beta chains below, sequenced in a study of blood T cells in healthy people across ages. A J-beta primer mix and a sample-barcoded 5' primer were used in a second PCR of roughly 6 to 11 cycles. MiXCR, applied by TCRdb to the 5' RACE reads, yields one record per CDR3 protein. The sample records approximately 730,000 distinct CDR3 sequences, around half being singletons. Sequences were obtained from blood. The receptors were sampled from a man aged 80 or over in good health.

The J gene is TRBJ2-1, the V gene TRBV10-3; the match to TRBD2 covers 9 bases. The CDR3 is 15 residues long. Germline CDR1 ENHRY, CDR2 SYGVKD. V gave up 6 bases and J gave up 4 bases; unmatched junction bases: 7. CDR3 DNA sequence: TGTGCCATCAGGAACGCGGGAGGGCCTTACAATGAGCAGTTCTTC. Translating gives CAIRNAGGPYNEQFF.

This clonotype was found once. No DNA is shown, since the ends of the CDR3 on it are uncertain; the CDR3 is the one TCRdb lists. V and J are TRBV6-1 and TRBJ2-2; the table's TRBD2 call for D was not verified on the DNA. Germline lookup yields CDR1 MNHNS and CDR2 SASEGT. 21 amino acids form the CDR3, both terminal residues included. The chain's CDR3 is CASGTSGYEQYFGPGTGELFF.

The chain combines TRBV3-1 with TRBJ2-7; D is unclear. The CDR3 is made up of 14 amino acids. Germline CDR1 is LGHDT and CDR2 is YNNKEL (reference sequence). The V gene lost 1 base and the J gene lost 1 base, with 8 bases spanning the gap. CDR3 residues: CASSQVRPSYEQYF. The CDR3 region has the DNA TGTGCCAGCAGCCAAGTCAGGCCTTCCTACGAGCAGTACTTC.

This sequence joins TRBV25-1 and TRBJ1-2, with D maybe TRBD1 (5 bases). CDR3 size: 13 residues. The germline gives CDR1 MGHDK, CDR2 SYGVNS. The V and J ends lost 6 bases and 0 bases respectively, with 8 bases between them. CDR3 protein: CASRDISNYGYTF. The CDR3 DNA reads TGTGCCAGCAGGGACATCTCTAACTATGGCTACACCTTC.

The chain couples TRBV4-1 to TRBJ2-7; D may correspond to TRBD1 or TRBD2 (6 bases each). The DNA end favors TRBJ2-5, so the J call may be wrong. Germline values: CDR1 MGHRA, CDR2 YSYEKL. The CDR3 is made up of 13 amino acids. CDR3 residues: CASSQAEGVTQYF. The CDR3 region has the DNA TGCGCCAGCAGCCAAGCGGAGGGGGTGACCCAGTACTTC.

The V gene is TRBV3-1, the J gene TRBJ2-7; 15 bases line up with TRBD2. This CDR3 region has 17 residues. V shed 4 bases, J shed 3 bases, and the junction held 7 bases outside the gene matches. Looked up from germline, CDR1 is LGHDT and CDR2 is YNNKEL (reference sequence). DNA of the CDR3: TGTGCCAGCAGCCGGACTAGCGGGAGGGCCGCGGTCTACGAGCAGTACTTC. Encoded protein: CASSRTSGRAAVYEQYF.

The chain is built from TRBV9 and TRBJ1-3; no firm D call. The CDR3 runs 13 residues. Trimming took off 4 bases at V and 0 bases at J, with 5 bases between the two ends. Germline CDR1 reads SGDLS; CDR2 reads YYNGEE. CDR3 amino acids: CASSPDSGNTIYF. CDR3 nucleotides: TGTGCCAGCAGCCCCGACTCTGGAAACACCATATATTTT.

This clonotype was detected a few times. V usage is TRBV7-9 and J usage is TRBJ2-5; possibly TRBD1 or TRBD2 for D (5 bases each). Trimming removed 5 bases from V and 4 bases from J, with 14 bases in between. The CDR3 loop spans 14 amino acids. CDR1 and CDR2 (germline): SEHNR, FQNEAQ (reference sequence). The CDR3: CASSRGLGGETQYF. As DNA, the CDR3 is TGTGCCAGCAGCCGGGGCCTAGGCGGAGAGACCCAGTACTTC.

This clonotype occurred a few times. The chain combines TRBV7-3 with TRBJ2-3; perhaps TRBD2 as D (7 bases). Germline CDR1 SGHTA, CDR2 FQGTGA. V gave up 2 bases and J gave up 8 bases, with 17 bases separating them. The length of the CDR3 is 15 residues. CDR3 residues: CASSLRGALGGTQYF. Here the CDR3 DNA reads TGTGCCAGCAGCTTACGGGGGGCCCTCGGGGGTACGCAGTATTTT.

Many counts were recorded for this clonotype. One junction end disagrees with the germline gene, perhaps due to a read error. The V and J genes are TRBV6-5 and TRBJ2-7; TRBD1 aligns across 10 bases. The CDR3 runs to 15 residues. Germline assignment: CDR1 MNHEY and CDR2 SVGAGI. The CDR3, as DNA: TGCGCCAGCAGCTTAAGGGACAGGGGCTCCTACGAGCAGTACTTC. Its protein is CASSLRDRGSYEQYF.

This chain connects TRBV20-1 to TRBJ2-1; the match to TRBD2 covers 10 bases. With V trimmed by 0 bases and J by 4 bases, 3 bases remained unmatched. Germline lookup yields CDR1 DFQATT and CDR2 SNEGSKA (reference sequence). CDR3 length: 15 amino acids. CDR3 in amino acids: CSARDRTSGYNEQFF. The CDR3 DNA reads TGCAGTGCTAGAGATAGGACTAGCGGATACAATGAGCAGTTCTTC.

This clonotype occurred a few times. The chain links TRBV28 to TRBJ2-7; D is tentatively TRBD1 or TRBD2 (6 bases each). With 5 bases removed from V and 3 bases from J, the gap between germline ends came to 17 bases. The CDR3 runs 15 residues. The germline V gene encodes CDR1 MDHEN and CDR2 SYDVKM. CDR3 DNA sequence: TGTGCCAGCAGTGGGGGAGGACAGAGAAGCTACGAGCAGTACTTC. Protein: CASSGGGQRSYEQYF.

This clonotype was seen only a few times. The V call is TRBV6-4, the J call TRBJ2-7, with TRBD2 matching over 8 bases. V shed 4 bases, J shed 1 base, and the junction held 9 bases outside the gene matches. This CDR3 contains 16 residues. Germline V CDR1 and CDR2: MRHNA, SNTAGT. The CDR3 DNA follows: TGTGCCAGCAGTGCCTCGGATGGCGGGGGGTCCTACGAGCAGTACTTC. This sequence encodes CASSASDGGGSYEQYF.

Concerning this clonotype: This may be a read error, as it is one base from a much larger clone. This rearrangement joins TRBV24-1 to TRBJ2-7; 8 bases are shared with TRBD2. V was pared by 5 bases and J by 6 bases, with 20 bases of the junction left unmatched. This CDR3 has 18 amino acids. Germline CDR1 reads KGHDR; CDR2 reads SFDVKD. CDR3 in amino acids: CATSGPSGSSGSSLEQYF. CDR3 in DNA: TGTGCCACCAGTGGTCCCTCCGGTTCCAGCGGGAGCTCCCTCGAGCAGTACTTC.

The chain recombines TRBV7-9 with TRBJ2-2; tentatively, D is TRBD2 (7 bases). Germline V gene lookup returns CDR1 SEHNR and CDR2 FQNEAQ (reference sequence). The CDR3 consists of 12 residues. Between the trimmed V and J ends, which lost 8 bases and 6 bases, there was a span of 10 bases. CDR3 DNA: TGTGCCAGCGGGAGGGGGTCCGGGGAGCTGTTTTTT. Its protein is CASGRGSGELFF.

This sequence joins TRBV5-4 and TRBJ1-2; TRBD1 is a possible D gene (6 bases). The CDR3 has 14 residues. The V end was cut by 4 bases, the J end by 4 bases, with 14 bases between. Germline values: CDR1 SGHNT, CDR2 YYREEE (reference sequence). The CDR3 DNA reads TGTGCCAGCAGCCGAACCATGACAGGCTATGGCTACACCTTC. This gives the protein CASSRTMTGYGYTF.

This rearrangement joins TRBV11-2 to TRBJ2-1, with 7 bases lining up with TRBD1. The CDR3 is 17 residues long. The V and J ends lost 0 bases and 3 bases, in that order; junction bases with no gene match: 8. Per the germline V gene, CDR1 is SGHAT and CDR2 is FQNNGV. The CDR3, as DNA: TGTGCCAGCAGCTTAGAGTGGGGACAGCCATTCTACAATGAGCAGTTCTTC. The encoded protein is CASSLEWGQPFYNEQFF.

The V gene is TRBV9, the J gene TRBJ2-1; weak D call: TRBD2 (6 bases). This CDR3 region has 13 residues. Germline values: CDR1 SGDLS, CDR2 YYNGEE. Trimming cost V 0 bases and J 9 bases, with 10 bases left between them. The CDR3 loop is CASSVGRGTEQFF. DNA of the CDR3: TGTGCCAGCAGCGTAGGGAGGGGTACTGAGCAGTTCTTC.

This chain uses TRBV6-2 or TRBV6-3 with TRBJ2-3; 7 positions match TRBD1. The ends lost 0 bases at V and 4 bases at J; junction bases unmatched: 4. The length of the CDR3 is 15 residues. The germline CDR1 and CDR2 sequences are MNHEY and SVGEGT. The CDR3 DNA is TGTGCCAGCAGTTACTCGCGACAGGGCTCAGATACGCAGTATTTT. Translated, it gives CASSYSRQGSDTQYF.

Comment on this clonotype: A much larger clone is a single base away; this may be a read error. The chain joins TRBV14 to TRBJ2-4; D perhaps matches TRBD2 (6 bases). Germline CDR1 reads SGHDN; CDR2 reads FVKESK. The CDR3 is 15 amino acids. V lost 4 bases, J lost 9 bases, and 19 bases lay in between. The CDR3 protein is CASSPWRGSGSIQYF. The CDR3 DNA follows: TGTGCCAGCAGCCCCTGGAGGGGTTCGGGAAGCATTCAGTACTTC.

The rearrangement uses TRBV28 and TRBJ2-3; 7 nucleotides match TRBD2. Germline CDR1 reads MDHEN; CDR2 reads SYDVKM. The CDR3 spans 16 residues. V dropped 4 bases and J dropped 2; count of bases not matched to a gene: 9. CDR3 in DNA: TGTGCCAGCAGTTCGCCAGCGCGGGGGTACACAGATACGCAGTATTTT. Translating gives CASSSPARGYTDTQYF.

J is TRBJ2-2 and V is TRBV6-5, with 10 positions matching TRBD1. CDR1 MNHEY and CDR2 SVGAGI come from the germline V gene. V dropped 6 bases and J dropped 4; count of bases not matched to a gene: 8. The length of the CDR3 is 16 residues. The CDR3 region is CASRRQGARGTGELFF. CDR3 nucleotide sequence: TGTGCCAGCAGAAGACAGGGGGCCCGCGGCACCGGGGAGCTGTTTTTT.

The chain employs TRBV5-1 and TRBJ2-1; tentatively, D is TRBD2 (6 bases). Germline lookup yields CDR1 SGHRS and CDR2 YFSETQ. V shed 3 bases and J shed 1 base, with 14 bases lying between them. This CDR3 has 16 residues. In DNA form, the CDR3 reads TGCGCCAGCAGCTCGGATGGGAGGCGGTCCTACAATGAGCAGTTCTTC. This translates into CASSSDGRRSYNEQFF.

The V gene is TRBV5-1, the J gene TRBJ2-4, with D perhaps TRBD2 (5 bases). V was cut by 4 bases and J by 0 bases, with 14 bases left in between. Germline values: CDR1 SGHRS, CDR2 YFSETQ. CDR3 length: 16 amino acids. The CDR3 here is CASSLEEKAAKNIQYF. The CDR3 nucleotides are TGCGCCAGCAGCCTGGAGGAGAAGGCAGCCAAAAACATTCAGTACTTC.

The chain joins TRBV29-1 to TRBJ2-1, with D possibly TRBD1 on 5 matching bases. Germline V gene lookup returns CDR1 SQVTM and CDR2 ANQGSEA. The V and J ends lost 4 bases and 0 bases respectively, with 16 bases between them. This CDR3 is built from 16 residues. The CDR3 bases are TGCAGCGTTGCTCAGGGCTTTTCGGGCTCCTACAATGAGCAGTTCTTC. This translates into CSVAQGFSGSYNEQFF.

This chain connects TRBV5-1 to TRBJ2-1, with TRBD2 matching 11 bases. V gave up 5 bases and J gave up 7 bases; unmatched junction bases: 8. This CDR3 has 15 amino acids. Germline loops: CDR1 SGHRS, CDR2 YFSETQ. The CDR3 bases are TGCGCCAGCAGGGGAACTAGCGGGAGTTTTAATGAGCAGTTCTTC. Translating it yields CASRGTSGSFNEQFF.

The chain combines TRBV20-1 with TRBJ2-5; D could derive from TRBD1 or TRBD2 (6 bases each). The CDR3 spans 13 residues. Trimming cost V 5 bases and J 5 bases, with 15 bases left between them. Looked up from germline, CDR1 is DFQATT and CDR2 is SNEGSKA (reference sequence). DNA of the CDR3: TGCAGTGCTGCTAGTCCCGGGGGCGAGACCCAGTACTTC. Translation gives CSAASPGGETQYF.

This clonotype was counted a few times. This CDR3 is CASSPVAGGLAKNIQYF. CDR3 DNA: TGTGCCAGCAGCCCCGTCGCGGGGGGATTAGCCAAAAACATTCAGTACTTC. The chain has TRBV5-6 and TRBJ2-4; 8 bases map to TRBD2. CDR1 SGHDT and CDR2 YYEEEE come from the germline V gene. J lost 0 bases, V lost 4 bases, and 9 bases had no gene match. This CDR3 has 17 residues.

The genes are TRBV20-1 and TRBJ2-7; the match to TRBD1 covers 7 bases. Germline trimming cut 6 bases from V and 3 bases from J; bases unmatched to any gene: 14. From germline, CDR1 is DFQATT and CDR2 SNEGSKA (reference sequence). The CDR3 is made up of 15 amino acids. The chain's CDR3 is CSAHRPSGQIYEQYF. As DNA, the CDR3 is TGCAGTGCCCATCGCCCCTCGGGACAGATCTACGAGCAGTACTTC.

The chain has TRBV20-1 and TRBJ2-7; 7 bases align to TRBD2. In germline, CDR1 is DFQATT, CDR2 SNEGSKA (reference sequence). Trimming at V came to 6 bases and at J to 3 bases, leaving 11 bases not matched to a gene. This CDR3 contains 14 residues. CDR3 in DNA: TGCAGTGCCGAGCGGCGGGAGCCTTTCTACGAGCAGTACTTC. Translating it yields CSAERREPFYEQYF.